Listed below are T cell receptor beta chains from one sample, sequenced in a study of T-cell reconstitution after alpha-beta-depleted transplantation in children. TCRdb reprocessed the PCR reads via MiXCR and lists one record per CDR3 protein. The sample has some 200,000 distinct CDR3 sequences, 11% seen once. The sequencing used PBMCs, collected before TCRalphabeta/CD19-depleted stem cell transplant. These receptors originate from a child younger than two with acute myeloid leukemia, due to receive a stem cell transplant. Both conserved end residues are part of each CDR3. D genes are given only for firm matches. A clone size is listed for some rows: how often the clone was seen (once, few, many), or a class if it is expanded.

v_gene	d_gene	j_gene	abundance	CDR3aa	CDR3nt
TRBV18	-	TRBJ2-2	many	CASSPRSAGELFF	TGTGCCAGCTCACCGAGGTCCGCCGGGGAGCTGTTTTTT
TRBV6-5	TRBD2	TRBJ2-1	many	CASRGLAGYNEQFF	TGTGCCAGCAGGGGACTAGCGGGTTACAATGAGCAGTTCTTC
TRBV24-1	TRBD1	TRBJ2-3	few	CATSDPQGAEGTDTQYF	TGTGCCACCAGTGATCCACAGGGGGCTGAGGGCACAGATACGCAGTATTTT
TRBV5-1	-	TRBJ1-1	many	CASSWSATMNTEAFF	TGCGCCAGCAGCTGGTCCGCAACGATGAACACTGAAGCTTTCTTT
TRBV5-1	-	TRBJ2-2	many	CASSLDRRGELFF	TGCGCCAGCAGCTTGGACAGGAGAGGGGAGCTGTTTTTT
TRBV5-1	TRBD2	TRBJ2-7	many	CASSHNAGRGEEQYF	TGCGCCAGCAGCCACAACGCCGGGAGGGGAGAGGAGCAGTACTTC
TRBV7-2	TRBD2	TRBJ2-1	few	CASSPRTRLNEQFF	TGTGCCAGCAGCCCCCGGACTAGACTCAATGAGCAGTTCTTC
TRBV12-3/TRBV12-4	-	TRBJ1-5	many	CASSWGLDSNQPQHF	TGTGCCAGCAGTTGGGGTTTGGATAGCAATCAGCCCCAGCATTTT
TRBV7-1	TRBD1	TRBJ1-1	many	CASSSAGGMPEAFF	TGTGCCAGCAGCTCCGCAGGGGGTATGCCTGAAGCTTTCTTT
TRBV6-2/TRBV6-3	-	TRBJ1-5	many	CASSLTGAQPQHF	TGTGCCAGCAGCCTGACAGGCGCTCAGCCCCAGCATTTT
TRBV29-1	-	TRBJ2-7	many	CSVLHYEQYF	TGCAGCGTGCTCCACTACGAGCAGTACTTC
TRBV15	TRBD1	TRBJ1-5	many	CATTPGQGSNQPQHF	TGTGCCACCACTCCGGGACAGGGAAGCAATCAGCCCCAGCATTTT
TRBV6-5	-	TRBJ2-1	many	CASSYSPAGPYNEQFF	TGTGCCAGCAGTTACTCGCCAGCGGGTCCCTACAATGAGCAGTTCTTC
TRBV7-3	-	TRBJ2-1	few	CASSLKGGDEQFF	TGTGCCAGCAGCTTAAAGGGAGGCGATGAGCAGTTCTTC
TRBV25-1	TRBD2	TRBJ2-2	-	CASRLHGGDRTGELFF	TGTGCCAGCAGACTTCACGGGGGGGATCGCACCGGGGAGCTGTTTTTT
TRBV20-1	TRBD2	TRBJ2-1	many	CSAGLDSYNEQFF	TGCAGTGCGGGACTAGACTCCTACAATGAGCAGTTCTTC
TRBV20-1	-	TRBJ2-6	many	CSAISTVSGANVLTF	TGCAGTGCAATCTCTACGGTTTCTGGGGCCAACGTCCTGACTTTC
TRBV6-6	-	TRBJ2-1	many	CASSYQSNNEQFF	TGTGCCAGCAGTTACCAATCTAACAATGAGCAGTTCTTC
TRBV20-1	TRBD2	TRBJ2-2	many	CSARDSTSGAGELFF	TGCAGTGCTAGAGATAGTACTAGCGGGGCCGGGGAGCTGTTTTTT
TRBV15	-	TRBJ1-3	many	CATSRDVAGNTIYF	TGTGCCACCAGCAGAGATGTCGCTGGAAACACCATATATTTT
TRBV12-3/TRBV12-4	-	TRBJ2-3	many	CASSPNQGTDTQYF	TGTGCCAGCAGCCCGAATCAGGGGACAGATACGCAGTATTTT
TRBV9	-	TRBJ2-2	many	CASSVVAGYSTGELFF	TGTGCCAGCAGCGTAGTAGCAGGGTATTCCACCGGGGAGCTGTTTTTT
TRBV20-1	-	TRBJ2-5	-	CSARDPAGQETQYF	TGCAGTGCTAGAGATCCTGCGGGGCAAGAGACCCAGTACTTC
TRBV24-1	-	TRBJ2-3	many	CATSDRAPPQEYF	TGTGCCACCAGTGACCGTGCCCCGCCCCAGGAGTATTTT
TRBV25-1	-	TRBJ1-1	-	CASRDTGFPEAFF	TGTGCCAGCAGGGATACAGGGTTTCCTGAAGCTTTCTTT
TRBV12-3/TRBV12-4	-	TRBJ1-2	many	CASSYTNLQVGAGYTF	TGTGCCAGCAGTTACACAAACTTACAGGTCGGAGCAGGTTACACCTTC
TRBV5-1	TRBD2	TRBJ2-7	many	CASSVSGLAAYEQYF	TGCGCCAGCAGCGTGTCGGGACTAGCGGCCTACGAGCAGTACTTC
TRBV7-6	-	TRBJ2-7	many	CASSFGTVDHEQYF	TGTGCCAGCAGCTTCGGGACCGTTGACCACGAGCAGTACTTC
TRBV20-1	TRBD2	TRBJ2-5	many	CSVGTSGETQYF	TGCAGTGTTGGGACTAGCGGAGAGACCCAGTACTTC
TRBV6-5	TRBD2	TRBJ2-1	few	CASSLLAEATGRDREQFF	TGTGCCAGCAGTTTACTAGCGGAGGCGACCGGACGGGACCGTGAGCAGTTCTTC
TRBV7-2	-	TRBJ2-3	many	CASSFQDLGGTDTQYF	TGTGCCAGCAGCTTCCAAGACCTGGGGGGCACAGATACGCAGTATTTT
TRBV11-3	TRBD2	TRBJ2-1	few	CASSYLPRGGNEQFF	TGTGCCAGCAGCTATCTCCCACGGGGGGGAAATGAGCAGTTCTTC
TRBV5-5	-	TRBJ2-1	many	CASSLALRGSYNEQFF	TGTGCCAGCAGCTTGGCCCTTCGAGGCTCCTACAATGAGCAGTTCTTC
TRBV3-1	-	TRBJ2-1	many	CASSQLVRLLAYNEQFF	TGTGCCAGCAGCCAATTGGTTAGACTTCTCGCCTACAATGAGCAGTTCTTC
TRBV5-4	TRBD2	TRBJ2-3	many	CASSPVGTSGTDTQYF	TGTGCCAGCAGCCCGGTCGGGACTAGCGGCACAGATACGCAGTATTTT
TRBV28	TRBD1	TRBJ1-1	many	CASSRTGRYTEAFF	TGTGCCAGCAGTCGGACAGGGCGGTACACTGAAGCTTTCTTT
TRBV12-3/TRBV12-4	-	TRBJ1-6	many	CASRIGRNSPLHF	TGTGCCAGCAGAATCGGACGGAATTCACCCCTCCACTTT
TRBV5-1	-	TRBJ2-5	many	CASSKLIQETQYF	TGCGCCAGCAGCAAACTGATTCAAGAGACCCAGTACTTC
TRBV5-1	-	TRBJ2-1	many	CASSHQAASSYNEQFF	TGCGCCAGCAGCCATCAAGCGGCCAGCTCCTACAATGAGCAGTTCTTC
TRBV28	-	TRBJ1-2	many	CASSLSESYGYTF	TGTGCCAGCAGTTTATCTGAATCCTATGGCTACACCTTC
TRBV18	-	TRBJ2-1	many	CASSPTRGLVNEQFF	TGTGCCAGCTCACCCACCAGGGGTTTGGTCAATGAGCAGTTCTTC
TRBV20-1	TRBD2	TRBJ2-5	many	CSAGTSGNMETQYF	TGCAGTGCGGGGACTAGCGGTAATATGGAGACCCAGTACTTC
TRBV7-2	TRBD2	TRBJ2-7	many	CASSLKAGESWVQYF	TGTGCCAGCAGCTTAAAGGCGGGAGAATCTTGGGTGCAGTACTTC
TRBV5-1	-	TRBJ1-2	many	CASSLGGQSAGYTF	TGCGCCAGCAGCTTGGGGGGGCAGTCCGCTGGCTACACCTTC
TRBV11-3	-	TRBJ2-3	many	CASSLDSGTDTQYF	TGTGCCAGCAGCTTAGATTCGGGCACAGATACGCAGTATTTT
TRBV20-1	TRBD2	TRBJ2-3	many	CSARNSGRQTDTQYF	TGCAGTGCTAGAAATAGCGGGCGCCAAACAGATACGCAGTATTTT
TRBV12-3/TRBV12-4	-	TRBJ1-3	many	CASSPWIAGNTIYF	TGTGCCAGCAGTCCGTGGATTGCCGGAAACACCATATATTTT
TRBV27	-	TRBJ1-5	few	CASSWGRNQPQHF	TGTGCCAGCAGTTGGGGAAGAAATCAGCCCCAGCATTTT
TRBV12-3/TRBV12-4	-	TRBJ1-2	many	CASSYRVYYGYTF	TGTGCCAGCAGCTATAGAGTGTACTATGGCTACACCTTC
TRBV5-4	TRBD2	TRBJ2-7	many	CASSLAASGRASTYEQYF	TGTGCCAGCAGCTTGGCCGCGAGCGGGAGGGCCTCGACATACGAGCAGTACTTC
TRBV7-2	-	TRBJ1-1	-	CASTVSGATNTEAFF	TGTGCCAGCACGGTCTCCGGGGCAACGAACACTGAAGCTTTCTTT
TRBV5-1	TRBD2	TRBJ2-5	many	CASSPTSGRASETQYF	TGCGCCAGCAGCCCCACTAGCGGGAGGGCGTCGGAGACCCAGTACTTC
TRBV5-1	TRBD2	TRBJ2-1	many	CASSAGFSYNEQFF	TGCGCCAGCTCAGCGGGGTTCTCCTACAATGAGCAGTTCTTC
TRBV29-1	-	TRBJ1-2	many	CSVEEERGYTF	TGCAGCGTCGAGGAAGAGAGGGGCTACACCTTC